These 13 T cell receptor beta chains were sequenced from one sample in a study of early T cells in non-severe SARS-CoV-2 infection. TCRdb re-called the 5' RACE reads through MiXCR, storing one row per CDR3 protein. This sample carries about 35,000 distinct CDR3 sequences, 4% to 5% of them seen once, and the ten largest clones take 7% to 9%. Sequencing was performed on whole blood. Every receptor here comes from an adult who was a healthcare worker with PCR-confirmed SARS-CoV-2 infection or an uninfected control (not recorded which).

This clonotype was seen ten or more times. This chain links TRBV7-9 with TRBJ2-7; 8 nucleotides line up with TRBD1. Germline values: CDR1 SEHNR, CDR2 FQNEAQ (reference sequence). V shed 4 bases and J 4 bases; nucleotides not matched to a gene: 12. CDR3 length: 16 residues. The CDR3 sequence: CASSSSGGAGSYEQYF. The CDR3 nucleotides are TGTGCCAGCAGCTCCTCAGGGGGCGCGGGGTCATACGAGCAGTACTTC.

This clonotype was counted many times. The V call is TRBV15, the J call TRBJ1-6, with TRBD1 matching over 7 bases. The CDR3 runs to 16 residues. CDR1 is LNHNV, CDR2 YYDKDF, per germline (reference sequence). J was trimmed by 0 bases and V by 3 bases; bases with no gene match: 2. CDR3 nucleotide sequence: TGTGCCACCAGCAGGGACAGGAGCTCCTATAATTCACCCCTCCACTTT. This translates into CATSRDRSSYNSPLHF. Combining the CDR3 with reference TRBV15 and TRBJ1-6 gives the whole variable domain DAMVIQNPRYQVTQFGKPVTLSCSQTLNHNVMYWYQQKSSQAPKLLFHYYDKDFNNEADTPDNFQSRRPNTSFCFLDIRSPGLGDTAMYLCATSRDRSSYNSPLHFGNGTRLTVT.

At least ten counts were recorded for this clonotype. The V gene is TRBV6-2 or TRBV6-3, the J gene TRBJ1-1; tentative D call: TRBD1 (5 bases). There are 15 residues in the CDR3. Trimming removed 5 bases at V and 2 bases at J, with 15 bases between. The germline gives CDR1 MNHEY, CDR2 SVGEGT. This CDR3 is CASSNRPTGNTEAFF. As DNA, the CDR3 is TGTGCCAGCAGTAATCGGCCAACAGGCAACACTGAAGCTTTCTTT.

This clonotype appeared a few times. The chain combines TRBV4-2 with TRBJ2-1, with 10 bases that match TRBD2. The CDR3 runs 15 residues. The V segment lost 0 bases and the J segment 6 bases; nucleotides outside the gene matches: 2. CDR1 is LGHNA and CDR2 is YNFKEQ in the germline V gene. For the CDR3, the DNA is TGTGCCAGCAGCCAAGAAGCGGGGGGGCCCAATGAGCAGTTCTTC. The encoded protein is CASSQEAGGPNEQFF.

This clonotype was seen repeatedly, ten times or more. This sequence joins TRBV18 and TRBJ2-2, with TRBD1 identical over 8 bases. CDR1 and CDR2 from the germline V gene are KGHSH and LQKENI. This CDR3 region has 15 residues. With V trimmed by 3 bases and J by 7 bases, 7 bases remained unmatched. The DNA for the CDR3 is TGTGCCAGCTCACCGGGGACAGGCGGTAACGGGGAGCTGTTTTTT. Its translation: CASSPGTGGNGELFF.

This clonotype has a count of ten or more. The chain joins TRBV7-3 to TRBJ2-2, with a possible D match to TRBD1 (6 bases). Trimming cost V 0 bases and J 4 bases, with 12 bases left between them. The CDR3 length is 16 residues. Germline V gene lookup returns CDR1 SGHTA and CDR2 FQGTGA. As DNA, the CDR3 is TGTGCCAGCAGCTTAACCGGCCAGGGGCCCACCGGGGAGCTGTTTTTT. This gives the protein CASSLTGQGPTGELFF.

This clonotype was counted at least ten times. The chain couples TRBV11-2 to TRBJ2-5, with D perhaps matching TRBD1 or TRBD2 (6 bases each). With 1 base removed from V and 0 bases from J, the gap between germline ends came to 12 bases. The CDR3 runs to 16 residues. Germline V gene sequence: CDR1 SGHAT, CDR2 FQNNGV. Here the CDR3 reads CASSLAVGGDQETQYF. The CDR3 region has the DNA TGTGCCAGCAGCTTAGCCGTGGGGGGCGACCAAGAGACCCAGTACTTC.

This clonotype was counted at least ten times. CDR3 protein: CASSQARVDGYTF. The DNA of the CDR3 is TGCGCCAGCAGCCAAGCCAGGGTGGATGGCTACACCTTC. The V and J genes are TRBV4-3 and TRBJ1-2; D may be TRBD1 (5 bases). The CDR3 contains 13 residues. Germline values: CDR1 LGHNA, CDR2 YSLEER. V gave up 1 base and J gave up 6 bases, with 9 bases separating them.

The CDR3 region is CASSSHRLAGGVETQYF. DNA of the CDR3: TGTGCCAGCAGCTCCCACCGACTAGCGGGGGGAGTGGAGACCCAGTACTTC. The chain recombines TRBV7-2 with TRBJ2-5; 13 bases align to TRBD2. The germline gives CDR1 SGHTA, CDR2 FQGNSA. Losses at the gene ends were 4 bases for V and 5 bases for J; bases not matched to a gene: 10. The CDR3 sequence is 17 residues long.

This clonotype was picked up many times. This rearrangement joins TRBV6-2 or TRBV6-3 to TRBJ1-2, with 8 positions matching TRBD1. V lost 4 bases to trimming and J lost 13 bases; unmatched junction nucleotides: 5. This CDR3 comprises 11 residues. The germline V gene has CDR1 MNHEY and CDR2 SVGEGT. CDR3 in amino acids: CASSSSGTGTF. CDR3 DNA: TGTGCCAGCAGTTCGTCCGGGACAGGCACCTTC.

This clonotype has at least ten counts. The gene calls are TRBV5-1 and TRBJ1-6; 8 bases align to TRBD1. Germline values: CDR1 SGHRS, CDR2 YFSETQ. The V gene end was trimmed by 2 bases and the J gene end by 8 bases; junction bases not matched to a gene: 9. The CDR3 length is 16 residues. The CDR3 is CASSFALQGGDSPLHF. The CDR3 DNA follows: TGCGCCAGCAGCTTCGCCCTACAGGGGGGAGATTCACCCCTCCACTTT.

This clonotype occurred many times. The genes are TRBV30 and TRBJ2-5; D unresolved. Trimming left V 0 bases short and J 7 bases short, with 3 bases between. In germline, CDR1 is GTSNPN, CDR2 SVGIG (reference sequence). This CDR3 contains 10 residues. CDR3 nucleotide sequence: TGTGCCTGGAGTGTAGGGACCCAGTACTTC. Amino acids: CAWSVGTQYF.

This clonotype has a count of ten or more. The J gene is TRBJ2-1, the V gene TRBV30, with unresolved D. Trimming shortened V by 3 bases and J by 3 bases, and 9 bases separated the two germline ends. The CDR3 has 13 residues. Germline V gives CDR1 GTSNPN, CDR2 SVGIG (reference sequence). In DNA form, the CDR3 reads TGTGCCTGGAGGTACGGCAACTACAATGAGCAGTTCTTC. Amino acid sequence: CAWRYGNYNEQFF.